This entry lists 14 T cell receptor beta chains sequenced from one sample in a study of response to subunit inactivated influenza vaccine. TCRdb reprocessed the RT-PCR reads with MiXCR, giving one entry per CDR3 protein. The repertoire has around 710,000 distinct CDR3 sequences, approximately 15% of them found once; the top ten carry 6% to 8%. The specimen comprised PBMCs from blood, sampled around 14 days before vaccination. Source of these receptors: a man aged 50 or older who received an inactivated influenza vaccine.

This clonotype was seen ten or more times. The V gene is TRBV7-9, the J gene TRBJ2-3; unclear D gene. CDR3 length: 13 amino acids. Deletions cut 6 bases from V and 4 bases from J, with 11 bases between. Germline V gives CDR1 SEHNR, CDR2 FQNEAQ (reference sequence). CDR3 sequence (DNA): TGTGCCAGCAGAGCTCGAAGAGCAGATACGCAGTATTTT. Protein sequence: CASRARRADTQYF.

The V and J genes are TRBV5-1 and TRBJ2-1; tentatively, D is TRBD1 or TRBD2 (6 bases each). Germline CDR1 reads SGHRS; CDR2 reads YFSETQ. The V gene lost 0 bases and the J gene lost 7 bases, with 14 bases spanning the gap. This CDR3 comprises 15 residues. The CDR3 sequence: CASSLAGARENEQFF. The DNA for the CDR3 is TGCGCCAGCAGCTTGGCGGGGGCTAGGGAGAATGAGCAGTTCTTC.

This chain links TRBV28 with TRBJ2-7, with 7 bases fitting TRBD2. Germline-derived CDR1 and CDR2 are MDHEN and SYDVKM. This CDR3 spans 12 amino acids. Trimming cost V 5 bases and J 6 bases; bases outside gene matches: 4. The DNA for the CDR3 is TGTGCCAGCAGTATAGGGACTACCGAGCAGTACTTC. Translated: CASSIGTTEQYF.

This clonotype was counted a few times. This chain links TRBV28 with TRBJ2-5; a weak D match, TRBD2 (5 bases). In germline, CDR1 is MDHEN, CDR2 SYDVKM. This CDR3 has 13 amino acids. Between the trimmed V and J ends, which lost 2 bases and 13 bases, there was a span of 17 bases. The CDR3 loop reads CASSLVRTPPGYF. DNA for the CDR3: TGTGCCAGCAGTTTAGTTCGGACTCCCCCAGGGTACTTC. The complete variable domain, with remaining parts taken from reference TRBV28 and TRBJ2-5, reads DVKVTQSSRYLVKRTGEKVFLECVQDMDHENMFWYRQDPGLGLRLIYFSYDVKMKEKGDIPEGYSVSREKKERFSLILESASTNQTSMYLCASSLVRTPPGYFGPGTRLLVL.

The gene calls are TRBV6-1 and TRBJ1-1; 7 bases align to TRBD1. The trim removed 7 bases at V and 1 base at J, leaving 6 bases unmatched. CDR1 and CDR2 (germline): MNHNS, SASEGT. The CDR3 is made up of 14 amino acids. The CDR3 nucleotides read TGTGCCAGCACCCCGACAGGGACGAACACTGAAGCTTTCTTT. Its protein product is CASTPTGTNTEAFF.

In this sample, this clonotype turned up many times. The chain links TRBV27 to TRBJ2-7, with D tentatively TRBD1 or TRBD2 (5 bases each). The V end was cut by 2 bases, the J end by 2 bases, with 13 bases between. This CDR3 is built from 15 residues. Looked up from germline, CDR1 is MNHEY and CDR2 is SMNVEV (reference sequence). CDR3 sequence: CASSLTGTRPYEQYF. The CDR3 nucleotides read TGTGCCAGCAGTTTAACCGGGACGCGTCCCTACGAGCAGTACTTC.

The CDR3 sequence is CATSRLWGQTYEQYF. In DNA form, the CDR3 reads TGTGCCACCAGCAGATTGTGGGGACAGACCTACGAGCAGTACTTC. The gene calls are TRBV15 and TRBJ2-7; TRBD1 aligns across 7 bases. CDR3 length: 15 amino acids. CDR1 is LNHNV and CDR2 is YYDKDF in the germline V gene (reference sequence). The J segment lost 2 bases and the V segment lost 2 bases, leaving 6 bases of the junction unmatched.

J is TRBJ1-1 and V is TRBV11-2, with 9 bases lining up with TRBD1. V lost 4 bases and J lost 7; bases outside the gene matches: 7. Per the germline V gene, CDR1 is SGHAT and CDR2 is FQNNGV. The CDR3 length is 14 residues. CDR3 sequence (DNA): TGTGCCAGCAGCTATGGGACAGGGCAGATTGAAGCTTTCTTT. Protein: CASSYGTGQIEAFF.

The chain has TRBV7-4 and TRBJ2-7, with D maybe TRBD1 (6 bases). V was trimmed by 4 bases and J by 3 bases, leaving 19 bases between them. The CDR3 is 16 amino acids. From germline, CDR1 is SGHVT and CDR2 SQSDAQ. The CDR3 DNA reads TGTGCCAGCAGCTCCACAGGGCTATTCCACGGCTACGAGCAGTACTTC. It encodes CASSSTGLFHGYEQYF.

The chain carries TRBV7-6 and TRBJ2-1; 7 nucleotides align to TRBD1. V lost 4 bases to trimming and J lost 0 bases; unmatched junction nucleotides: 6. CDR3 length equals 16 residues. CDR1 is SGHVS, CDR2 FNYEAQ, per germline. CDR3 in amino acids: CASSYTGASSYNEQFF. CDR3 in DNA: TGTGCCAGCAGCTATACAGGGGCAAGCTCCTACAATGAGCAGTTCTTC.

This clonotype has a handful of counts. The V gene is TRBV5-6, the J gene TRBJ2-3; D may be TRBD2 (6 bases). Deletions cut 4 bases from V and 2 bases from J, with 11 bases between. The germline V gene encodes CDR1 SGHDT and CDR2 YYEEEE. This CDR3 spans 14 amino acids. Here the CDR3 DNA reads TGTGCCAGCAGCACGGACTATTACACAGATACGCAGTATTTT. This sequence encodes CASSTDYYTDTQYF.

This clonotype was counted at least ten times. The chain's CDR3 is CASSPRTSGYEQYF. CDR3 in DNA: TGTGCCAGCAGCCCGCGGACTAGCGGCTACGAGCAGTACTTC. This rearrangement joins TRBV7-2 to TRBJ2-7, with 10 bases lining up with TRBD2. CDR1 is SGHTA and CDR2 is FQGNSA in the germline V gene. The CDR3 contains 14 residues. Unmatched junction bases numbered 4, after V lost 5 bases and J lost 3 bases.

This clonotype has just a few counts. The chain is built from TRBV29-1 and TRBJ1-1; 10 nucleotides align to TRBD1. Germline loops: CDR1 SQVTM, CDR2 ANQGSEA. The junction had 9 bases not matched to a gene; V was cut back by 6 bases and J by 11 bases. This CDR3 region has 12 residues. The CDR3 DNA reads TGCAGCGTCTCCGACAGGGGGCTTATCGCTTTCTTT. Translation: CSVSDRGLIAFF.

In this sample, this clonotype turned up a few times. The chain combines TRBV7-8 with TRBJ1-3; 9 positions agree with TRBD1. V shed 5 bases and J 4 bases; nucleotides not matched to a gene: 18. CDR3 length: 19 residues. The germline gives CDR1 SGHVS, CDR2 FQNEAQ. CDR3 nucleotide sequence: TGTGCCAGCAGCCGCCGTTGGGGACAGGGCCCCTCTGCGGGAAACACCATATATTTT. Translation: CASSRRWGQGPSAGNTIYF.